This entry lists 18 T cell receptor beta chains sequenced from one sample in a study of T cells in Graves' hyperthyroidism and ophthalmopathy. Regions amplified from RNA transcripts were the TCR beta CDR3 regions. During a first-round RT-PCR of the TCR CDR3, the HTBI primer set was used. TCRdb redid the calling of the multiplex PCR reads with MiXCR, one entry per CDR3 protein. The sample shows about 840,000 distinct CDR3 sequences, 35% to 45% of them seen only once. Sequenced material: blood. These receptors all stem from a young man with Graves' hyperthyroidism.

This clonotype was recorded many times. This chain joins TRBV5-1 and TRBJ2-7; D unclear. The length of the CDR3 is 13 residues. The germline V gene has CDR1 SGHRS and CDR2 YFSETQ. Trimming removed 3 bases at V and 5 bases at J, with 12 bases between. CDR3 protein: CASSSTANNEQYF. As DNA, the CDR3 is TGCGCCAGCAGCTCAACAGCTAATAACGAGCAGTACTTC. Full variable domain (rest looked up from reference TRBV5-1 and TRBJ2-7): KAGVTQTPRYLIKTRGQQVTLSCSPISGHRSVSWYQQTPGQGLQFLFEYFSETQRNKGNFPGRFSGRQFSNSRSEMNVSTLELGDSALYLCASSSTANNEQYFGPGTRLTVT.

The chain couples TRBV12-3 or TRBV12-4 to TRBJ2-7; 10 positions agree with TRBD2. The CDR3 runs 15 residues. The V segment lost 6 bases and the J segment 3 bases; nucleotides outside the gene matches: 8. The CDR3 is CASRGETSGLYEQYF. CDR3 nucleotide sequence: TGTGCCAGCAGGGGGGAGACTAGCGGGCTCTACGAGCAGTACTTC.

V gene TRBV7-9 combines with J gene TRBJ2-2, with TRBD1 matching 8 bases. The V segment lost 8 bases and the J segment 7 bases; nucleotides outside the gene matches: 9. From germline, CDR1 is SEHNR and CDR2 FQNEAQ (reference sequence). The CDR3 is 14 residues long. The CDR3: CASRTTGEDGELFF. The CDR3 coding sequence is TGTGCCAGCCGCACGACAGGGGAAGACGGGGAGCTGTTTTTT.

This chain connects TRBV7-2 to TRBJ2-7; 9 nucleotides line up with TRBD2. Germline V CDR1 and CDR2: SGHTA, FQGNSA. This CDR3 comprises 15 residues. V shed 5 bases and J 1 base; nucleotides not matched to a gene: 6. The CDR3 sequence is CASSLPAGGSYEQYF. The CDR3 region has the DNA TGTGCCAGCAGCCTCCCAGCGGGAGGTTCCTACGAGCAGTACTTC.

This clonotype has just a few counts. This chain joins TRBV7-8 and TRBJ1-1; maybe TRBD1 (6 bases). The CDR3 is made up of 14 amino acids. The germline V and J ends were trimmed by 3 bases and 3 bases, with 11 bases remaining between them. CDR1 and CDR2 from the germline V gene are SGHVS and FQNEAQ. CDR3 residues: CASSFYRADTEAFF. CDR3 nucleotide sequence: TGTGCCAGCAGCTTTTACAGGGCGGACACTGAAGCTTTCTTT.

Ten or more counts support this clonotype. V gene TRBV25-1 combines with J gene TRBJ1-1; a possible D gene is TRBD1 (5 bases). V lost 2 bases, J lost 5 bases, and 15 bases lay in between. Germline CDR1 reads MGHDK; CDR2 reads SYGVNS. The CDR3 extends over 15 amino acids. CDR3 sequence: CASSELAGAVTEAFF. The DNA for the CDR3 is TGTGCCAGCAGTGAACTGGCCGGGGCGGTGACTGAAGCTTTCTTT.

This clonotype came up many times. One junction end disagrees with the germline gene, perhaps due to a read error. The CDR3 nucleotides read TGCGCCAGCAGCCTGGGAGCGGGATCCTACGAGCAGTACTTC. Translating gives CASSLGAGSYEQYF. The rearrangement uses TRBV2 and TRBJ2-7, with 7 bases fitting TRBD2. CDR3 size: 14 residues. Per germline, CDR1 SNHLY and CDR2 FYNNEI.

Turning to this clonotype: One end of the junction varies from germline; a read error may be responsible. The V and J genes are TRBV12-3 or TRBV12-4 and TRBJ1-2, with 9 bases identical to TRBD1. The CDR3 covers 16 residues. The CDR3 protein is CATSDAPGQGNYGYTF. The CDR3 nucleotides read TGTGCCACCAGTGATGCTCCGGGACAGGGCAACTATGGCTACACCTTC.

This clonotype was seen a few times. DNA of the CDR3: TGTGCCAGCAGCTGGAACAGGGGGAACACTGAAGCTTTCTTT. Its translation is CASSWNRGNTEAFF. This chain links TRBV5-4 with TRBJ1-1; 7 nucleotides line up with TRBD1. Germline lookup yields CDR1 SGHNT and CDR2 YYREEE (reference sequence). Trimming cost V 3 bases and J 1 base; bases outside gene matches: 3. The CDR3 covers 14 residues.

The rearrangement links TRBV2 to TRBJ1-6; TRBD1 matches at 7 bases. CDR1 is SNHLY, CDR2 FYNNEI, per germline. This CDR3 spans 13 amino acids. J was trimmed by 14 bases and V by 4 bases; bases with no gene match: 8. This CDR3 is CASSGQGLFTLHF. The CDR3 DNA follows: TGTGCCAGCAGTGGACAGGGATTATTCACCCTCCACTTT.

V gene TRBV7-9 combines with J gene TRBJ1-1, with 7 bases aligning to TRBD1. The CDR3 is 19 amino acids. Unmatched junction bases numbered 18, after V lost 5 bases and J lost 0 bases. The germline gives CDR1 SEHNR, CDR2 FQNEAQ (reference sequence). CDR3: CASSHDREVGQWMNTEAFF. CDR3 bases: TGTGCCAGCAGCCATGACAGGGAAGTTGGACAGTGGATGAACACTGAAGCTTTCTTT.

The rearrangement uses TRBV6-5 and TRBJ2-2; D is uncertain. Looked up from germline, CDR1 is MNHEY and CDR2 is SVGAGI. The CDR3 runs to 18 residues. V was shortened by 0 bases and J by 3 bases, with 17 bases between the two germline ends. The CDR3 DNA reads TGTGCCAGCAGTTACTCGTGGAGACATAGTTTGGACACCGGGGAGCTGTTTTTT. Translation: CASSYSWRHSLDTGELFF.

This clonotype was seen only once. A much larger clone differs from this one at a single base, so this may be a read error. The chain couples TRBV12-3 or TRBV12-4 to TRBJ1-5; unclear D gene. V lost 1 base and J 11 bases, leaving 9 bases between the germline ends. This CDR3 contains 12 residues. In nucleotides, the CDR3 is TGTGCCAGCAGTTTAGACTGGGAAACCCAGCATTTT. Amino acid sequence: CASSLDWETQHF.

The genes are TRBV6-6 and TRBJ1-2; perhaps TRBD1 as D (5 bases). The germline V gene has CDR1 MNHNY and CDR2 SVGAGI (reference sequence). The CDR3 runs to 17 residues. Trimming removed 0 bases from V and 4 bases from J, with 18 bases in between. CDR3 in DNA: TGTGCCAGCAGTTACTCGAGAGCGGCAGGGAGGGCCTATGGCTACACCTTC. This translates into CASSYSRAAGRAYGYTF.

As regards this clonotype: The junction does not match germline at one end; this may be a read error. This chain connects TRBV24-1 to TRBJ2-2, with TRBD1 matching 9 bases. The length of the CDR3 is 16 residues. Germline CDR1 KGHDR, CDR2 SFDVKD. The CDR3 sequence is CATSDPGQGSTGGLFF. The CDR3 DNA reads TGTGCCACCAGTGATCCGGGACAGGGATCTACCGGGGGGCTGTTTTTT.

In regard to this clonotype: A much larger clonotype is one base distant, so this may be a read error. The CDR3: CASSLAPTRELIF. CDR3 coding DNA: TGTGCTAGCAGCTTAGCGCCCACAAGGGAGCTGATTTTT. J is TRBJ2-2 and V is TRBV7-7, with D possibly TRBD2 on 5 matching bases. The CDR3 extends over 13 amino acids. Germline lookup yields CDR1 SSHAT and CDR2 FNYEAQ (reference sequence).

Comments on this clonotype: This sequence may be a read error, since a much larger clone differs from it by one base. This chain uses TRBV29-1 with TRBJ2-2; 9 bases align to TRBD2. Germline loops: CDR1 SQVTM, CDR2 ANQGSEA. The V gene end was trimmed by 7 bases and the J gene end by 0 bases; junction bases not matched to a gene: 3. The CDR3 runs to 14 residues. CDR3 protein: CSALAGANTGELFF. CDR3 in DNA: TGCAGCGCTTTAGCGGGAGCGAACACCGGGGAGCTGTTTTTT.

This clonotype was recorded many times. The junction departs from germline at one end; a sequencing error may be responsible. The chain combines TRBV12-3 or TRBV12-4 with TRBJ1-6; the D gene is possibly TRBD1 (5 bases). This CDR3 has 15 amino acids. The CDR3 protein is CASSLGAERNSPLHF. The CDR3, as DNA: TGTGCCAGCAGCTTAGGGGCAGAGAGGAATTCACCCCTCCACTTT.